This T cell receptor (beta chain) came from a study of T cells in Graves' hyperthyroidism and ophthalmopathy. For the study at large: Peripheral blood was collected at initial diagnosis, before any treatment. Study-wide points: A model of 13 V-J features distinguished ophthalmopathy from stable hyperthyroidism. Most thyroid-expanded clonotypes above 0.001 were also found in blood.

The source material, RNA transcripts, was used to amplify TCR beta CDR3 regions. The TCR CDR3 first-round RT-PCR relied on the HTBI primer set. Via MiXCR, TCRdb re-called the multiplex PCR reads, giving one row per CDR3 protein. The profile shows more than 300,000 distinct CDR3 sequences, 15% to 20% of them singletons. At least ten counts were recorded for this clonotype. Its antigen is unidentified. The CDR3 loop spans 15 amino acids. Looked up from germline, CDR1 is SGHVS and CDR2 is FQNEAQ. The V gene lost 5 bases and the J gene lost 6 bases, with 17 bases spanning the gap. Those with hyperthyroidism were 18 to 65 years old, newly diagnosed, and ill for under 2 months.

What was sequenced was blood. The rearrangement links TRBV7-8 to TRBJ1-5, with D perhaps TRBD1 (6 bases). This clonotype was sampled from a woman in her 30s with Graves' hyperthyroidism that later progressed to Graves' ophthalmopathy. This CDR3 is CASSRRWGGLQPQHF. In DNA form, the CDR3 reads TGTGCCAGCAGCCGTCGGTGGGGGGGGCTTCAGCCCCAGCATTTT.